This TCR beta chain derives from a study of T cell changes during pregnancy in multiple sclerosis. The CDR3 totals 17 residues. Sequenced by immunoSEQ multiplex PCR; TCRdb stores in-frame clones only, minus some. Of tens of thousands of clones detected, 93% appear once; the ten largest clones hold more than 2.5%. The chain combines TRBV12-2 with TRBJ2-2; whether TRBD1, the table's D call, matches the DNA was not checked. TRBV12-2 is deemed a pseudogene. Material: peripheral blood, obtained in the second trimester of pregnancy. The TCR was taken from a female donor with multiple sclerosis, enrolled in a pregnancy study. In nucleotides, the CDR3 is TGTGCAAGTCGTTGGACAGGAGTACTTGCGGGCACCGGGGAGCTGTTTTTT. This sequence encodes CASRWTGVLAGTGELFF.